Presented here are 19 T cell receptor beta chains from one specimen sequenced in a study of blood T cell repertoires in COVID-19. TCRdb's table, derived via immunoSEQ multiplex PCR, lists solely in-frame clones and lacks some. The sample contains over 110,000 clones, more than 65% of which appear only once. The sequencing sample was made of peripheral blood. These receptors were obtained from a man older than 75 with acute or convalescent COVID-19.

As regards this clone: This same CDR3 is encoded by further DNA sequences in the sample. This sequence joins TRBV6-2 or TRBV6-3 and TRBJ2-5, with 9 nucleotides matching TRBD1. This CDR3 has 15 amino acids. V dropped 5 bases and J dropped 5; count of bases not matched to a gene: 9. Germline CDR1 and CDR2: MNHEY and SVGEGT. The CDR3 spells CASSTGQGEQETQYF. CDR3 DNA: TGTGCCAGCAGTACGGGACAGGGAGAACAGGAGACCCAGTACTTC.

CDR3 nucleotide sequence: TGTGCCAGCAGCTTGGCAGGGTATAGCAATCAGCCCCAGCATTTT. Protein sequence: CASSLAGYSNQPQHF. The V call is TRBV5-6, the J call TRBJ1-5, with a weak D call TRBD1 (5 bases). V lost 0 bases and J lost 0, with 7 bases in between. Per germline, CDR1 SGHDT and CDR2 YYEEEE. The CDR3 sequence is 15 residues long.

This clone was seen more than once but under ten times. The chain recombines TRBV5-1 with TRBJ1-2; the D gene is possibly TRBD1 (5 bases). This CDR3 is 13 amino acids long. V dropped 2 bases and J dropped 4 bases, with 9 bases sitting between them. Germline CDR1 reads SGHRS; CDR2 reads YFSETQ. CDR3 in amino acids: CASSFDSSYGYTF. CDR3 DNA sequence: TGCGCCAGCAGCTTCGACAGTTCCTATGGCTACACCTTC. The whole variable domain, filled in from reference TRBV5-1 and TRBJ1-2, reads KAGVTQTPRYLIKTRGQQVTLSCSPISGHRSVSWYQQTPGQGLQFLFEYFSETQRNKGNFPGRFSGRQFSNSRSEMNVSTLELGDSALYLCASSFDSSYGYTFGSGTRLTVV.

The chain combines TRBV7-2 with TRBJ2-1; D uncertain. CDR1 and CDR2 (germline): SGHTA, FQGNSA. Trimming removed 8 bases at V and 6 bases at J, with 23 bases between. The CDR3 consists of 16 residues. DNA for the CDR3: TGTGCCAGCCGCTCCCCCCAAGGCGGTTTTCGCAATGAGCAGTTCTTC. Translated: CASRSPQGGFRNEQFF.

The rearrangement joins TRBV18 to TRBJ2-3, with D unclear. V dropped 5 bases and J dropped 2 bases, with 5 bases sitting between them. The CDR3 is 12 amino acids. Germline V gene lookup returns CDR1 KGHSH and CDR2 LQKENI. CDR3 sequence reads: CASSATTDTQYF. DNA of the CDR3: TGTGCCAGCTCAGCTACCACAGATACGCAGTATTTT.

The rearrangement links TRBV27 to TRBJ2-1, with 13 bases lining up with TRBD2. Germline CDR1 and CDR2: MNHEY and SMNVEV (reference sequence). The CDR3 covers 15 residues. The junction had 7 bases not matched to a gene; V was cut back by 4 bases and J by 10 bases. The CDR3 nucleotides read TGTGCCAGCAGTTCACTAGCGGGGGGGCCTAAGGAGCAGTTCTTC. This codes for CASSSLAGGPKEQFF.

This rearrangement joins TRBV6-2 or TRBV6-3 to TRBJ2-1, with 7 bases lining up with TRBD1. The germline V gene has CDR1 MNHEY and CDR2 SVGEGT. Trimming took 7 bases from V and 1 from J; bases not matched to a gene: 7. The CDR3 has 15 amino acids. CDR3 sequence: CASIPYRGSYNEQFF. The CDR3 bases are TGTGCCAGCATCCCCTACAGGGGATCCTACAATGAGCAGTTCTTC.

The CDR3 coding sequence is TGTGCCAGCTCACCACGCGGGGGGGCGAACACCGGGGAGCTGTTTTTT. This sequence encodes CASSPRGGANTGELFF. This sequence joins TRBV18 and TRBJ2-2; 9 bases align to TRBD2. This CDR3 contains 16 residues. The junction had 0 bases not matched to a gene; V was cut back by 1 base and J by 0 bases. Looked up from germline, CDR1 is KGHSH and CDR2 is LQKENI.

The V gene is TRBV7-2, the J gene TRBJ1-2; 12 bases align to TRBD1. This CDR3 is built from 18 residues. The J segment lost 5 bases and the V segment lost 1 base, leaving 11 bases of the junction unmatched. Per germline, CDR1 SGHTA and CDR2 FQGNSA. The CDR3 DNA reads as TGTGCCAGCAGCTTAGACGGGCCCGGGACAGGGGGCGCATATGGCTACACCTTC. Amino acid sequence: CASSLDGPGTGGAYGYTF.

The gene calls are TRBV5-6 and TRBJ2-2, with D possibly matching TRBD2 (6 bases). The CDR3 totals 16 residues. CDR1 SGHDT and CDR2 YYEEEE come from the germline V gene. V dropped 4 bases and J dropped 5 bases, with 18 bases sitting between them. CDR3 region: CASSPDLGGSTGELFF. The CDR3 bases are TGTGCCAGCAGCCCCGATCTGGGGGGAAGTACCGGGGAGCTGTTTTTT.

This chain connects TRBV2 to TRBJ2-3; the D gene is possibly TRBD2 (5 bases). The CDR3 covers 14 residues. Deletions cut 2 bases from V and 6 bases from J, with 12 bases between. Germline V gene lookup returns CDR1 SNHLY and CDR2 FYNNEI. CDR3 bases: TGTGCCAGCAGTGAAAGGGCTAGCATTGATACGCAGTATTTT. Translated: CASSERASIDTQYF.

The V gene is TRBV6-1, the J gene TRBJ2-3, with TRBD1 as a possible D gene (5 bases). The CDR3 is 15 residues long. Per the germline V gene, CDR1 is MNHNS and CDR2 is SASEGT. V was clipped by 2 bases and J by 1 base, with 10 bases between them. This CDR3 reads CASSETIGGTDTQYF. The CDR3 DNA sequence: TGTGCCAGCAGTGAAACGATAGGGGGCACAGATACGCAGTATTTT.

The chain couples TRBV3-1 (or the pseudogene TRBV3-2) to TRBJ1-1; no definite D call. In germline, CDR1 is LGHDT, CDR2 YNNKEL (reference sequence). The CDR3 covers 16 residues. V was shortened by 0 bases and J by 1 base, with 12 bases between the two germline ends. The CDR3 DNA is TGTGCCAGCAGCCAAGAACGAGGGCGGGGGAACACTGAAGCTTTCTTT. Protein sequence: CASSQERGRGNTEAFF.

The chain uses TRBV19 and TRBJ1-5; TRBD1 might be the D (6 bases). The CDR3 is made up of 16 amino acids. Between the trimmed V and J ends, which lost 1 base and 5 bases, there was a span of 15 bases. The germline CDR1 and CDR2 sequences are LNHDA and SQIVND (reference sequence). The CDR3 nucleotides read TGTGCCAGTAGTATAGTCCCGGGGGCGGGAGATCAGCCCCAGCATTTT. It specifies CASSIVPGAGDQPQHF.

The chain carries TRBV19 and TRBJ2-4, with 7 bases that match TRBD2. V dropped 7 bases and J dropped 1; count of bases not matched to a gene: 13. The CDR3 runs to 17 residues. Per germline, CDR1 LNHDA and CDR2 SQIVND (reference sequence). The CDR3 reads CASTPGRGEAAKNIQYF. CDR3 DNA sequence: TGTGCCAGTACCCCTGGTCGGGGGGAGGCGGCCAAAAACATTCAGTACTTC.

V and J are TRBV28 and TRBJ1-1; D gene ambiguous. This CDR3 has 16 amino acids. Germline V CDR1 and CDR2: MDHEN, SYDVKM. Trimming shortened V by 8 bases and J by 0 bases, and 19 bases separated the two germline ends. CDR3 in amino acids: CASDGVGRAMNTEAFF. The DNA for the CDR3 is TGTGCCAGCGACGGGGTGGGGAGGGCAATGAACACTGAAGCTTTCTTT.

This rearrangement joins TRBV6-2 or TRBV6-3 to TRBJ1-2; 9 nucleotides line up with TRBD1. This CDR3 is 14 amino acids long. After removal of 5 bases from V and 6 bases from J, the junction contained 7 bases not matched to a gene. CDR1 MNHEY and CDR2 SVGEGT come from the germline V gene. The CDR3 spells CASSTTQGANGYTF. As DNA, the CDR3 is TGTGCCAGCAGTACCACACAGGGGGCGAATGGCTACACCTTC.

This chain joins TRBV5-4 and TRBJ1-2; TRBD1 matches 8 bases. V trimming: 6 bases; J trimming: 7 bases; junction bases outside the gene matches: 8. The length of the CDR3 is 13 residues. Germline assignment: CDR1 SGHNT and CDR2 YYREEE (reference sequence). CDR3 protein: CASTPGQVFGYTF. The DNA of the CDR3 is TGTGCCAGCACCCCGGGACAGGTATTTGGCTACACCTTC.

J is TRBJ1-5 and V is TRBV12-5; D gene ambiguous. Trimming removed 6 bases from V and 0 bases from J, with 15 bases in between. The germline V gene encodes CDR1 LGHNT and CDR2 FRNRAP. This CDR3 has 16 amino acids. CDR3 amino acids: CASGGGSLTSNQPQHF. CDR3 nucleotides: TGTGCTAGTGGCGGAGGGTCCCTGACTAGCAATCAGCCCCAGCATTTT.